Below, one T cell receptor (beta chain) is given with its context. Its recognized antigen is unknown. Including cysteine and phenylalanine, the CDR3 has 13 amino acids. Of all the DNA, just the CDR3 is kept, 39 bases in frame from base 1. Deletion took 8 bases off V and 0 bases off J, with a span of 9 bases between the germline ends. As encoded in the germline V gene, CDR1 is SGHTA while CDR2 is FQGNSA. The sample originates from a study of cytomegalovirus exposure and HLA in healthy donors (dated by TCRdb to about 2017). A note on the overall study: An earlier analysis of approximately 590 of the donors reported more than 250 Gb of sequence data and 120 million or so unique TCR beta sequences from 150 million to 200 million T cells. High-throughput TCR immunosequencing, statistical association of individual TCRs with disease status, and machine learning were combined to predict cytomegalovirus infection status. The study profiled the T cell repertoires of 666 subjects by immunosequencing and related them to cytomegalovirus serostatus. The study aimed to test whether signatures of past pathogen exposure could be identified by cataloging public T cell receptors. A later genetic analysis used genome-wide SNP genotypes for about 65% of the roughly 670 donors, treating that subset as a discovery cohort. Alongside the repertoire data, information on donor age, sex, ethnicity and CMV serostatus was compiled. To study patterns of TCR occurrence, a later analysis re-analyzed previously published TCR beta repertoires from 650 to 750 donors and added high-resolution HLA genotyping. Around 300 gigabases of sequencing data and tens of millions of unique TCR sequences were included in an early release covering 550 to 800 HLA-typed donors. Typing coverage varied by locus: 629-630 donors for A, B, C, DRB1 and DQB1; approximately 500 for DQA1; more than 600 for DPA1; 450 to 480 for DPB1. Because of strong linkage in the cohort, five DR-DQ haplotypes were treated as single units for association and clustering. On average, about 240,000 unique TCR beta nucleotide sequences were sequenced per donor among several hundred genotyped donors of the cohort, with roughly 19% of those sequences being non-productive. All discovery cohort repertoires had been generated on a single sequencing platform. A separate validation cohort of more than 100 different subjects was used in addition to the roughly 670-subject first cohort. Of the 350 to 450 genotyped donors, 75% to 85% were placed in the genetic ancestry cluster associated with self-reported Caucasian donors. The later analysis used no new phenotypic data to find candidate immune exposures, relying instead on TCR beta sequences and their occurrence across donors. Class I and class II HLA loci were covered by the typing at four-digit resolution. An earlier analysis of 587 of the donors used high-throughput TCR beta sequencing to judge whether each TCR beta V gene segment behaved as functional or pseudogenic. What the work shows at the level of the full study, not this receptor alone: Most CMV-associated TCR beta chains appeared to be HLA-restricted in a later analysis, and the HLA associations seemed to be driven largely by CMV exposure. The authors suggested that the approach could potentially be generalized to other disease states and immunological phenotypes. The 87-base-pair reads could not distinguish some IMGT-functional V segments, including TRBV6-2 and TRBV6-3, so those segments were excluded. When HLA alleles, especially DR and DQ, strongly co-occurred, attributing TCR associations to individual alleles was difficult. Linkage disequilibrium might explain the correlated functional status among segregating V segments, but an unknown experimental factor could not be ruled out. A further reported finding was that TCR beta sequences accurately predicted the HLA-A and HLA-B alleles for most subjects in the first cohort. In the study, around 150 TCR beta chains were listed as associated with cytomegalovirus. In a later analysis, the rate of TCR association differed among HLA loci, with DRB1 alleles having the most associated TCRs and HLA-C alleles having the fewest. Compared with equally common non-associated chains, HLA-associated TCR beta chains in a later analysis were more clonally expanded and had lower generation probabilities. An association between a missense DCLRE1C variant and V-gene and J-gene trimming of TCR beta chains was found in a later genetic analysis and replicated in an independent cohort. Immune exposure information for the cohort was limited to CMV serostatus. A cluster of highly shared sequence variants was judged likely to be a technical artifact of the sequencing pipeline. Roughly uniform sequencing depth across donors was assumed in presence/absence analyses, although this assumption may not hold. Three of the identified cytomegalovirus-associated TCR beta chains were confirmed in vitro to be specific for cytomegalovirus antigens. While some public TCRs were present in many individuals, most TCR sequences turned up only very rarely across donors. Only TCR beta chains were sequenced in this cohort, and the absence of alpha or paired-chain data limited detectable features. In a later analysis, 15,000 to 20,000 TCR beta sequences were associated with specific HLA alleles at a false discovery rate of 0.05. In a later analysis, several top co-occurrence clusters were reported to appear linked to parvovirus B19, influenza, CMV and Epstein-Barr virus. According to a later genetic analysis, donors in an Asian-associated ancestry cluster had fewer N-insertions in productive TCRs than the approximately 700-donor mean. The classifier was reported to diagnose cytomegalovirus status with high specificity and sensitivity in both the original cohort and the validation cohort. HLA typing was unavailable for some donors at each locus, so association tests used only the typed subset. The earlier analysis of a few hundred of the donors excluded 15 to 20 rarely observed V segments, including chromosome 9 orphons, because counts were too low. Broadly in line with IMGT annotations, most TCR beta V segments showed up in productive rearrangements about 87% or about 30% of the time in an earlier analysis of roughly 590 of the donors.

Library prep was done by the immunoSEQ multiplex PCR assay. A mixture of 60 forward primers for TCR Vbeta segments and 13 reverse primers for TCR Jbeta segments was used in the multiplex PCR. The CDR3 region of rearranged TCR beta genes was amplified from genomic DNA by a multiplex PCR assay. The amplified TCR beta libraries were sequenced on the Illumina HiSeq System as 87-base-pair reads. As for the authors' bioinformatics: Across the roughly 600 repertoires, a later analysis counted 80 million or so unique TCR beta chains, 8.5 million to 12 million of which were shared by at least two donors. Raw reads were error-corrected and collapsed into unique sequences by a nearest-neighbor algorithm in which closely related sequences were merged to remove PCR and sequencing errors. V, D and J gene segments were assigned by aligning CDR3 sequences to IMGT reference sequences. For a sequence to be retained, a match of at least six nucleotides was required to both a V gene segment and a J gene segment. Rearrangements were classified as productive when the CDR3 lacked stop codons and remained in frame with V and J, and all other rearrangements were classified as non-productive. CDR3 was defined according to IMGT convention as the region running from the second conserved V-encoded cysteine to the conserved J-encoded phenylalanine. The earlier analysis of approximately 590 of the donors excluded any sequence lacking an unambiguous match to a single V gene segment. In an earlier analysis of several hundred of the donors, V segments were called functional above 56.7% productive rearrangements and were called segregating when the between-donor standard deviation exceeded 5%. A statistical classification framework was built for diagnosing cytomegalovirus status from the catalog of TCR beta chain sequences. V and J gene assignment, in a later analysis, came from comparing TCR nucleotide sequences with IMGT/GENE-DB human TR gene sequences. A later analysis assigned CDR3 sequences and most-parsimonious VDJ recombination scenarios with the TCRdist pipeline. In a later analysis, every TCR beta chain was defined by the combination of its CDR3 amino acid sequence and its V-gene family, and reads without a unique V-gene family were dropped. In a later analysis, some 600 highly shared, low-generation-probability nucleotide sequences were removed to address suspected cross-contamination and a sequencing artifact. In a later analysis, a clonal expansion index for each public chain was calculated from normalized within-repertoire ranks of inferred template counts. In a later analysis, generation probabilities were computed using a VDJ recombination model fitted to out-of-frame rearrangements, and the results were checked against IGoR. A later analysis scored TCR-TCR, TCR-HLA and TCR-CMV co-occurrence with hypergeometric tests, applying a repertoire-size bias correction to TCR pairs. A later analysis estimated false discovery rates by permuting HLA or CMV assignments 20 times. In a later analysis, co-occurring TCRs were grouped using DBSCAN, with TCRdist sequence similarity added in when clustering inside HLA-allele-positive subsets. Repertoires with fewer than 30,000 or more than 120,000 public chains, plus five repertoires with anomalous nucleotide sharing, were excluded from co-occurrence clustering. This is the immuneACCESS table as TCRdb keeps it, with only in-frame sequences that have V and J called. A part of the clones is gone; compared with another copy, unresolved V genes explain less than half, and the rest is unexplained. V and J calls and clone size are given by that table; D and trimming were obtained from the DNA. The sample table on file contains some 150,000 clones. The ten most abundant clones make up roughly 2.5% of the sample.

The cohort was made up of about 670 healthy bone marrow donors. At the time of sampling, all cohort members were nominally healthy, though unrecorded immune exposures were likely present. The donor was CMV seronegative and was included in the group of over 300 seronegative cohort members. Every donor gave a peripheral blood sample, and the peripheral blood mononuclear cells from that sample were used for TCR beta sequencing. The Qiagen DNeasy Blood Extraction Kit was used to extract genomic DNA from the blood cell samples. The V and J genes are TRBV7-2 and TRBJ2-3; the D gene cannot be named for sure. The sequencing sample was made of PBMCs. This TCR was sampled from a man in his forties or fifties in good health and CMV-seronegative. The CDR3 in this case is CASDTPSTDTQYF. At the DNA level, the sequence is TGTGCCAGCGACACACCTAGCACAGATACGCAGTATTTT.